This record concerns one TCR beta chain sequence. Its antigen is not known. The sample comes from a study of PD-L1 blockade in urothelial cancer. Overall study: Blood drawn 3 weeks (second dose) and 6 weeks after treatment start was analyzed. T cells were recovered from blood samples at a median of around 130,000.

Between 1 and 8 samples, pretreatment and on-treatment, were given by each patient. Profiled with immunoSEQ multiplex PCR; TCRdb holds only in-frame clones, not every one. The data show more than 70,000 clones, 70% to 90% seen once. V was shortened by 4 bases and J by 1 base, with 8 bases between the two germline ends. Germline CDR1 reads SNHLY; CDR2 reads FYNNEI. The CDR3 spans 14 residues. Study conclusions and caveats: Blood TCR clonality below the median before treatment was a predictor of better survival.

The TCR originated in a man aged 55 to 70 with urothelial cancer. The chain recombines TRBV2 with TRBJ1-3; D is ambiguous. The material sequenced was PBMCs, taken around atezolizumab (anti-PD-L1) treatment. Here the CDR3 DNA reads TGTGCCAGCAGTGTATCGGTATCTGGAAACACCATATATTTT. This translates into CASSVSVSGNTIYF.